These 9 T cell receptor beta chains originate from one sample sequenced in a study of blood T cell repertoires in COVID-19. TCRdb's copy holds only in-frame clones and misses some; the assay was immunoSEQ multiplex PCR. Altogether fewer than 200,000 clones are present, 80% to 90% being singletons, with the ten largest covering 12%. The sample comprised peripheral blood. The receptors here all came from a woman older than 75 with COVID-19, enrolled during active disease.

The genes are TRBV4-2 and TRBJ1-6; TRBD1 matches 7 bases. Germline V lookup: CDR1 LGHNA, CDR2 YNFKEQ. J lost 8 bases, V lost 4 bases, and 8 bases had no gene match. The CDR3 is 15 amino acids. The CDR3 nucleotides read TGTGCCAGCAGCCCCCGACAGGGACTTGATTCACCCCTCCACTTT. Translating gives CASSPRQGLDSPLHF.

This clone was picked up one time. The chain recombines TRBV6-5 with TRBJ1-2; 9 bases line up with TRBD1. CDR1 and CDR2 from the germline V gene are MNHEY and SVGAGI. The CDR3 sequence is 16 residues long. V trimming: 2 bases; J trimming: 4 bases; junction bases outside the gene matches: 8. CDR3 residues: CASSYLGQGESYGYTF. Written as DNA, the CDR3 is TGTGCCAGCAGTTACCTGGGACAGGGTGAAAGCTATGGCTACACCTTC.

The CDR3 region has the DNA TGTGCCAGCCGGGTCGGTAAGCCCACTTACGAGCAGTACTTC. This gives the protein CASRVGKPTYEQYF. The V and J genes are TRBV28 and TRBJ2-7; D is unresolved. Germline CDR1 reads MDHEN; CDR2 reads SYDVKM. Trimming took off 8 bases at V and 4 bases at J, with 18 bases between the two ends. This CDR3 spans 14 amino acids. Filled out from reference TRBV28 and TRBJ2-7, the complete variable domain reads DVKVTQSSRYLVKRTGEKVFLECVQDMDHENMFWYRQDPGLGLRLIYFSYDVKMKEKGDIPEGYSVSREKKERFSLILESASTNQTSMYLCASRVGKPTYEQYFGPGTRLTVT.

This clone was observed a few times. The CDR3 region is CASSRQGNTEAFF. In nucleotides, the CDR3 is TGTGCCAGCAGCCGGCAGGGGAACACTGAAGCTTTCTTT. This chain joins TRBV13 and TRBJ1-1; a weak D match, TRBD1 (5 bases). Germline CDR1 reads PRHDT; CDR2 reads FYEKMQ (reference sequence). Trimming took off 5 bases at V and 1 base at J, with 8 bases between the two ends. The length of the CDR3 is 13 residues.

The chain uses TRBV6-5 and TRBJ2-3; 8 nucleotides match TRBD1. Germline V CDR1 and CDR2: MNHEY, SVGAGI. The CDR3 runs 14 residues. V lost 6 bases and J lost 9; bases outside the gene matches: 11. CDR3 amino acids: CASSITQGAETQYF. The CDR3 DNA reads as TGTGCCAGCAGCATTACCCAGGGGGCGGAAACGCAGTATTTT.

There are a few counts of this clone. The chain links TRBV4-1 to TRBJ2-5; possibly TRBD2 for D (6 bases). CDR1 and CDR2 (germline): MGHRA, YSYEKL. V was shortened by 0 bases and J by 4 bases, with 15 bases between the two germline ends. This CDR3 has 16 amino acids. In DNA form, the CDR3 reads TGCGCCAGCAGCCAAGATCGGGGAGGAGGTATAGAGACCCAGTACTTC. This gives the protein CASSQDRGGGIETQYF.

This clone was counted a single time. This chain joins TRBV18 and TRBJ1-1, with D possibly matching TRBD1 (5 bases). V was clipped by 1 base and J by 3 bases, with 12 bases between them. This CDR3 is 15 amino acids long. Germline V lookup: CDR1 KGHSH, CDR2 LQKENI. The chain's CDR3 is CASSPRGARDTEAFF. As DNA, the CDR3 is TGTGCCAGCTCACCACGCGGGGCGAGGGACACTGAAGCTTTCTTT.

The chain is built from TRBV10-3 and TRBJ1-3; TRBD1 aligns across 7 bases. Looked up from germline, CDR1 is ENHRY and CDR2 is SYGVKD. V was pared by 6 bases and J by 0 bases, with 5 bases of the junction left unmatched. This CDR3 has 15 residues. The CDR3 loop reads CAIRPGQHSGNTIYF. CDR3 nucleotides: TGTGCCATCAGGCCGGGACAGCACTCTGGAAACACCATATATTTT.

V and J are TRBV5-6 and TRBJ2-5; 7 bases match TRBD2. This CDR3 spans 14 amino acids. Unmatched junction bases numbered 6, after V lost 4 bases and J lost 3 bases. The germline CDR1 and CDR2 sequences are SGHDT and YYEEEE. The CDR3 sequence is CASSASGTKETQYF. For the CDR3, the DNA is TGTGCCAGCAGCGCTTCCGGGACTAAAGAGACCCAGTACTTC.